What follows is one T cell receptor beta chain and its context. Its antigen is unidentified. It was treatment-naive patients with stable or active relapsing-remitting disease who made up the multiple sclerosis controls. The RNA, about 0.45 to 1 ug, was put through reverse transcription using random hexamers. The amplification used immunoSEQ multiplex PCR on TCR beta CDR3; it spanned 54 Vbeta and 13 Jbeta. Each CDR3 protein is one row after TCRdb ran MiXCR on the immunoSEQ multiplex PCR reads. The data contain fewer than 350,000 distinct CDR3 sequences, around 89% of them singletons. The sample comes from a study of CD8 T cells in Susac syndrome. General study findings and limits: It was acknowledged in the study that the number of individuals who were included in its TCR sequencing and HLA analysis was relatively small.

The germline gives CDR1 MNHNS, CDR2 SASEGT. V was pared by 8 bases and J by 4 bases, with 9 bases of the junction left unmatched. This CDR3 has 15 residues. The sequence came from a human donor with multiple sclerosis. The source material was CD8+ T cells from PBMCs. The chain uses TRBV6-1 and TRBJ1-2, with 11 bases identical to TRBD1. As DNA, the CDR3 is TGTGCCAGCGAGGGCGGGACAGGGGGTTCCTATGGCTACACCTTC. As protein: CASEGGTGGSYGYTF.